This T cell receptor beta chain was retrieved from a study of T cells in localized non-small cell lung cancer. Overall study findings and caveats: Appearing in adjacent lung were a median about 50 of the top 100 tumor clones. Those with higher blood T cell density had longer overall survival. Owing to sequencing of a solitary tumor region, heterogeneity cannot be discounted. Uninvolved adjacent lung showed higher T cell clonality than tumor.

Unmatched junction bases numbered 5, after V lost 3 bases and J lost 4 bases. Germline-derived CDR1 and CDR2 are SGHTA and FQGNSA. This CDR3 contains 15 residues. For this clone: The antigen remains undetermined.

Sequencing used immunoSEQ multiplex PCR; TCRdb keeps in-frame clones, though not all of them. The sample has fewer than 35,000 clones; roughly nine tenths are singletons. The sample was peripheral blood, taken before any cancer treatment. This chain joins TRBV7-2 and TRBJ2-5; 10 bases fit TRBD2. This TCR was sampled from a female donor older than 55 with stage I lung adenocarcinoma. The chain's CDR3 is CASSLASGSGETQYF. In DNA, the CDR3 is TGTGCCAGCAGCTTGGCTAGCGGGAGTGGAGAGACCCAGTACTTC.